This TCR beta chain was sequenced for a study of shared clonotypes between healthy human individuals. TCRdb's copy holds only in-frame clones and misses some; the assay was immunoSEQ multiplex PCR. The sample shows approximately 350,000 clones, about 96% of them seen only once. Trimming shortened V by 2 bases and J by 4 bases, and 14 bases separated the two germline ends. Per germline, CDR1 MNHEY and CDR2 SVGAGI. The CDR3 runs 15 residues. The TCR was taken from a young man in good health. Sequenced sample: memory CD8+ T cells sorted from blood. Subset of the sample: CD45RO+ cells pooled with CCR7-negative TemRA cells. This chain uses TRBV6-5 with TRBJ1-1, with a tentative D call TRBD1 (5 bases). CDR3 region: CASSYRDLVSTEAFF. The CDR3 nucleotides are TGTGCCAGCAGTTACCGGGACCTAGTGAGCACTGAAGCTTTCTTT.